The sequence of this T cell receptor beta chain was determined in a study of control samples from healthy donors and cancer patients. The germline CDR1 and CDR2 sequences are SGHTA and FQGNSA. Trimming shortened V by 8 bases and J by 1 base, and 14 bases separated the two germline ends. CDR3 length: 14 amino acids. Sequencing used immunoSEQ multiplex PCR; TCRdb keeps in-frame clones, though not all of them. This repertoire shows 390,000 or so clones, 90% found once; its top ten account for 5.5% to 8%. The sequence came from a man in his forties with head and neck cancer. Sequenced sample: PBMCs. The V call is TRBV7-2, the J call TRBJ1-1; TRBD1 might be the D (5 bases). The CDR3 nucleotides read TGTGCCAGCTCCTCCGGGGCAAAGAACACTGAAGCTTTCTTT. Translation gives CASSSGAKNTEAFF.